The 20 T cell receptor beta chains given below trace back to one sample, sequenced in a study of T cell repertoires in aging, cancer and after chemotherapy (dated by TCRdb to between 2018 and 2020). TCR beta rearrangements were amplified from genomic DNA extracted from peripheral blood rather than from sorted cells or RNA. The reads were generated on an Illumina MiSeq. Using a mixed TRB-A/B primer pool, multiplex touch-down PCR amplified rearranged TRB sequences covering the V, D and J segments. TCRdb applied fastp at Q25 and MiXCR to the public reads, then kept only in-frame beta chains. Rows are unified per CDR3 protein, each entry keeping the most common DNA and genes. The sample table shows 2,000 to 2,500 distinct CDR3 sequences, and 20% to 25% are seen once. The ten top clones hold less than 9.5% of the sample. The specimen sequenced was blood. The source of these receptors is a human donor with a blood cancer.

CDR3 residues: CSAPGGDRGLYSYNEQFF. The CDR3, as DNA: TGCAGTGCTCCAGGGGGGGACAGGGGGCTGTACTCCTACAATGAGCAGTTCTTC. This chain links TRBV20-1 with TRBJ2-1; 12 bases are a match to TRBD1. CDR3 length: 18 amino acids. V shed 5 bases, J shed 0 bases, and the junction held 11 bases outside the gene matches. CDR1 DFQATT and CDR2 SNEGSKA come from the germline V gene (reference sequence).

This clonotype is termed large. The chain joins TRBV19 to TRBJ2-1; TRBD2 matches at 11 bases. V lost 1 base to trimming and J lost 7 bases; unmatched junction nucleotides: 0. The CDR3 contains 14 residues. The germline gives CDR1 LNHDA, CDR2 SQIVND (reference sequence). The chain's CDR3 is CASSIGLAGNEQFF. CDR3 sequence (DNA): TGTGCCAGTAGTATAGGACTAGCGGGAAATGAGCAGTTCTTC.

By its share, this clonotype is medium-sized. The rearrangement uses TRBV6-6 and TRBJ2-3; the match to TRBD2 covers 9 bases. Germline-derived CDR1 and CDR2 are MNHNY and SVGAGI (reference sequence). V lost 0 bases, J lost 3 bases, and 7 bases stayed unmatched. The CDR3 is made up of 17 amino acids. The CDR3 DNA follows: TGTGCCAGCAGTTACTCTAGCGGGAGTATGAGAACAGATACGCAGTATTTT. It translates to CASSYSSGSMRTDTQYF.

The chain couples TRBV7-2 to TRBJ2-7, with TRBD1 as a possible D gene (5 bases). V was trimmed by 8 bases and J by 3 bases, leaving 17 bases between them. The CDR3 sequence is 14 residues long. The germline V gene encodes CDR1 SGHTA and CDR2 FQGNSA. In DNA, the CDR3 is TGTGCCAGCGGGGTCCAGGGAAACTTCTACGAGCAGTACTTC. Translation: CASGVQGNFYEQYF.

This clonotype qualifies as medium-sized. CDR3 nucleotide sequence: TGTGCCAGCTCACCAGGACGGATGAACACTGAAGCTTTCTTT. It is translated as CASSPGRMNTEAFF. This chain uses TRBV18 with TRBJ1-1, with D unresolved. The CDR3 consists of 14 residues. The germline V and J ends were trimmed by 2 bases and 0 bases, with 7 bases remaining between them. The germline CDR1 and CDR2 sequences are KGHSH and LQKENI.

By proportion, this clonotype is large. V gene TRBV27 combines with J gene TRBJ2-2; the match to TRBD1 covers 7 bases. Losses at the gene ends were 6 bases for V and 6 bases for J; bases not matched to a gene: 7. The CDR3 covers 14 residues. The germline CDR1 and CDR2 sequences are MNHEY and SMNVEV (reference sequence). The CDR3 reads CASRRLTGAGELFF. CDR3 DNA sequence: TGTGCCAGCAGGAGACTTACAGGGGCCGGGGAGCTGTTTTTT.

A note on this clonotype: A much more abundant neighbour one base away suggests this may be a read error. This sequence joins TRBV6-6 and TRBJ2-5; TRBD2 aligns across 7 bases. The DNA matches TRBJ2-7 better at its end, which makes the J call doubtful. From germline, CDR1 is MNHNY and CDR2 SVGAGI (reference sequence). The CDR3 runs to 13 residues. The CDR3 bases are TGTGCCAGCGGACTAGGCAGCTCCTACGAGCAGTACTTC. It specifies CASGLGSSYEQYF.

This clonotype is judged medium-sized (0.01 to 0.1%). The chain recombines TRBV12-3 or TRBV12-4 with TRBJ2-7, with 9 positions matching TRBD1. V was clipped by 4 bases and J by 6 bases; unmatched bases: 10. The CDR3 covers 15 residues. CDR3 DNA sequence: TGTGCCAGCAGTTATGGACAGGGGCTTAACTTCGAGCAGTACTTC. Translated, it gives CASSYGQGLNFEQYF.

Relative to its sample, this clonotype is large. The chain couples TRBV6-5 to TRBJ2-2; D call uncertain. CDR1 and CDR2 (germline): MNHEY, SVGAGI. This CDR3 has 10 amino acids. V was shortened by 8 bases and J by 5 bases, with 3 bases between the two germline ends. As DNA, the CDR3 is TGTGCCAGCGGGACCGGGGAGCTGTTTTTT. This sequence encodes CASGTGELFF.

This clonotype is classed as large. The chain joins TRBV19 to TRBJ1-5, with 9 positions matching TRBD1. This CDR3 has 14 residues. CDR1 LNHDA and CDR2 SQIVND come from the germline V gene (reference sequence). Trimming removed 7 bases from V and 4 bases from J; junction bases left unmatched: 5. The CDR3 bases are TGTGCCAGTATCACGACAGGGGGGAATCAGCCCCAGCATTTT. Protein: CASITTGGNQPQHF. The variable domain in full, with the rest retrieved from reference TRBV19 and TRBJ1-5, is DGGITQSPKYLFRKEGQNVTLSCEQNLNHDAMYWYRQDPGQGLRLIYYSQIVNDFQKGDIAEGYSVSREKKESFPLTVTSAQKNPTAFYLCASITTGGNQPQHFGDGTRLSIL.

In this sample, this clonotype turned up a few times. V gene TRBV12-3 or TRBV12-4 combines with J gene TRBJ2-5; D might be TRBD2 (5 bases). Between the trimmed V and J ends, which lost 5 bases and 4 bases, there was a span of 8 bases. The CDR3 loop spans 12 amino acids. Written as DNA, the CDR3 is TGTGCCAGCAGTCCCGGAGGAGAGACCCAGTACTTC. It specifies CASSPGGETQYF.

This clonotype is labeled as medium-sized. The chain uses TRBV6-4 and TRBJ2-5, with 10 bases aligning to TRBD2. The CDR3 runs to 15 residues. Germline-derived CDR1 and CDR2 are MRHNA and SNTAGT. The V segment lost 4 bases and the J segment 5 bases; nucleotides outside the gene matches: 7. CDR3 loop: CASSGIAGGVETQYF. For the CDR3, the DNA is TGTGCCAGCAGTGGCATAGCGGGAGGCGTGGAGACCCAGTACTTC.

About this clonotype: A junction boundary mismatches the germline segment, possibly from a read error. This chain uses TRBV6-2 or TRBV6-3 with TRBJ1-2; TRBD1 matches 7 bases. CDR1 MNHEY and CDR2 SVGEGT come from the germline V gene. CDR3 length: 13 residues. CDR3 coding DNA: TGTGCCGGCAGTCGGGACAGCAACTATGGCTACACCTTC. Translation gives CAGSRDSNYGYTF.

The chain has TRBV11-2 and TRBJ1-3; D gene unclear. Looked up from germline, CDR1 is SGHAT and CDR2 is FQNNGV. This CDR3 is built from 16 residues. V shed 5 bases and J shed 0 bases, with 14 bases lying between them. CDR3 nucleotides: TGTGCCAGCAGCCTCCTCTCAGTGTTCTCTGGAAACACCATATATTTT. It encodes CASSLLSVFSGNTIYF.

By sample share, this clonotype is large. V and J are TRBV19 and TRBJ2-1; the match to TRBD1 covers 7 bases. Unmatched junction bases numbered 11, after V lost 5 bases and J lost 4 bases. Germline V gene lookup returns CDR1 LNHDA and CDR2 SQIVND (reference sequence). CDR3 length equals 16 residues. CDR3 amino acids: CASSPLRQGGYNEQFF. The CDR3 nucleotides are TGTGCCAGTAGTCCCCTCCGACAGGGTGGGTACAATGAGCAGTTCTTC.

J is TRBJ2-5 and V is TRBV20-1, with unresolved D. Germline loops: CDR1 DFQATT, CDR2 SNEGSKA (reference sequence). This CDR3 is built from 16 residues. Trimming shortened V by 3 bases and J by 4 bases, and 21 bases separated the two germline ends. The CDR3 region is CSASVYGSGVGETQYF. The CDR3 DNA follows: TGCAGTGCTAGTGTGTACGGCAGTGGAGTCGGAGAGACCCAGTACTTC.

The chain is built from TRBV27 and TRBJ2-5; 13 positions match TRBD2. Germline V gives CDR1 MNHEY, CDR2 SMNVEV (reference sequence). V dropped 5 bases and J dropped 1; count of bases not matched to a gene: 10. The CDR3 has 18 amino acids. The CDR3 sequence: CASSEAPGLAGIQETQYF. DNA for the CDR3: TGTGCCAGCAGTGAAGCCCCGGGACTAGCGGGGATCCAAGAGACCCAGTACTTC.

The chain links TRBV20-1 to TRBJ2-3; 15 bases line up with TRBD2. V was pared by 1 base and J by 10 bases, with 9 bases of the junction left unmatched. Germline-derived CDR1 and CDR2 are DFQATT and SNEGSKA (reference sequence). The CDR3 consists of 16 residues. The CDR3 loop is CSARGGLAGGGGAQYF. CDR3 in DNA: TGCAGTGCTAGAGGGGGACTAGCGGGAGGCGGGGGGGCGCAGTATTTT.

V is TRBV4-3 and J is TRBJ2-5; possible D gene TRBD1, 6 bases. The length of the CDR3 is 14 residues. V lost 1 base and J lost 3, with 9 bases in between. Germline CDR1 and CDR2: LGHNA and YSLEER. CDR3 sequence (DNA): TGCGCCAGCAGCCAAGTGGCAGGGGAAGAGACCCAGTACTTC. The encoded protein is CASSQVAGEETQYF.

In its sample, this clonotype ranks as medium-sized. The CDR3 nucleotides are TGTGCCAGTAGTATTATCACAGTCGGCAATCAGCCCCAGCATTTT. This translates into CASSIITVGNQPQHF. V is TRBV19 and J is TRBJ1-5; no firm D call. V was shortened by 3 bases and J by 2 bases, with 11 bases between the two germline ends. Germline-derived CDR1 and CDR2 are LNHDA and SQIVND (reference sequence). The CDR3 spans 15 residues. The complete variable domain, with remaining parts taken from reference TRBV19 and TRBJ1-5, reads DGGITQSPKYLFRKEGQNVTLSCEQNLNHDAMYWYRQDPGQGLRLIYYSQIVNDFQKGDIAEGYSVSREKKESFPLTVTSAQKNPTAFYLCASSIITVGNQPQHFGDGTRLSIL.